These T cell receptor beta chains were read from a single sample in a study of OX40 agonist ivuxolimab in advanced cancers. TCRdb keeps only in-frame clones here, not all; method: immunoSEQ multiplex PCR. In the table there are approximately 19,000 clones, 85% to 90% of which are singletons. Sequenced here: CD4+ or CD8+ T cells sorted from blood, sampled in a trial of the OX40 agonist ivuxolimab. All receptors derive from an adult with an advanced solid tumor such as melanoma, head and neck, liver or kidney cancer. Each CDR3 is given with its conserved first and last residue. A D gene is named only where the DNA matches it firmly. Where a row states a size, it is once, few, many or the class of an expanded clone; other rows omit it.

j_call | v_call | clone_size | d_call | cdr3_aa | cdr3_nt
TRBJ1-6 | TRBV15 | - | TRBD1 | CATSRADRGTSPLHF | TGTGCCACCAGCAGAGCCGACAGGGGGACTTCACCCCTCCACTTT
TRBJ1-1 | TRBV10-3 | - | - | CAIRRGNTEAFF | TGTGCCATCAGGAGGGGGAACACTGAAGCTTTCTTT
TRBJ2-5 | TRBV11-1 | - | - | CASSLEGQETQYF | TGTGCCAGCAGCTTAGAAGGCCAAGAGACCCAGTACTTC
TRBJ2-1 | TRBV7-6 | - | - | CASSVWGHSSYNEQFF | TGTGCCAGCAGCGTCTGGGGGCATAGCTCCTACAATGAGCAGTTCTTC
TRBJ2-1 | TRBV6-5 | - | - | CASRELVPYNEQFF | TGTGCCAGCAGAGAACTAGTACCCTACAATGAGCAGTTCTTC
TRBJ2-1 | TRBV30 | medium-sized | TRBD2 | CAKYRLAGGRNEQFF | TGTGCCAAATACCGACTAGCGGGAGGACGGAATGAGCAGTTCTTC
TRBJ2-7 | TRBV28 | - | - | CASSFGETDLTYEQYF | TGTGCCAGCAGTTTCGGGGAGACAGACTTAACCTACGAGCAGTACTTC
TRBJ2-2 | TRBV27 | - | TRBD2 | CASGLAGAGTGELFF | TGTGCCAGCGGACTAGCGGGAGCGGGCACCGGGGAGCTGTTTTTT
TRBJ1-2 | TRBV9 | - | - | CASSVGGTNYGYTF | TGTGCCAGCAGCGTGGGGGGAACTAACTATGGCTACACCTTC
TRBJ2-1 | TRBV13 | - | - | CASSWGLHNEQFF | TGTGCCAGCAGCTGGGGACTCCACAATGAGCAGTTCTTC
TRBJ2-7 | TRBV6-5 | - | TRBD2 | CASRLAGVNSYEQYF | TGTGCCAGCAGACTAGCGGGAGTAAACTCCTACGAGCAGTACTTC
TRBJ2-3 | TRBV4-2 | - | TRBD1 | CASSETGTDEDTQYF | TGTGCCAGCAGCGAAACCGGGACAGATGAAGATACGCAGTATTTT
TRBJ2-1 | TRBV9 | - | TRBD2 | CASSVGSAGTTQQFF | TGTGCCAGCAGCGTAGGCAGTGCGGGGACTACCCAGCAGTTCTTC
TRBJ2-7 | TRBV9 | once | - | CASSVESSFDEQYF | TGTGCCAGCAGCGTAGAATCTTCGTTCGACGAGCAGTACTTC
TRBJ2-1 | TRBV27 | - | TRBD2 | CASVPGTSGSMVDEQFF | TGTGCCAGCGTACCGGGGACTAGCGGGAGTATGGTGGATGAGCAGTTCTTC
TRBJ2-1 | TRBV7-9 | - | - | CASSFGSTYNEQFF | TGTGCCAGCAGCTTTGGGTCAACCTACAATGAGCAGTTCTTC
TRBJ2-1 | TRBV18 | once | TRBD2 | CASSQTLAGVNNEQFF | TGTGCCAGCTCACAGACCTTAGCGGGAGTTAACAATGAGCAGTTCTTC
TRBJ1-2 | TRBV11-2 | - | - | CASSPRTAFYGYTF | TGTGCCAGCAGCCCGCGGACCGCTTTCTATGGCTACACCTTC
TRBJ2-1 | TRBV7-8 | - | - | CASTPGRNHNEQFF | TGTGCCAGCACCCCGGGACGGAATCACAATGAGCAGTTCTTC
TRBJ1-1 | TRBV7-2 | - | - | CASSSGWGQMQAFF | TGTGCCAGCAGCTCGGGTTGGGGCCAAATGCAAGCTTTCTTT
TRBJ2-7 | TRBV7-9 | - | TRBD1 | CASSSSSGDGTGDYEQYF | TGTGCCAGCAGCTCAAGTTCGGGGGACGGGACAGGGGACTACGAGCAGTACTTC
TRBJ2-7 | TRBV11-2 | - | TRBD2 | CASSPLGGGYEQYF | TGTGCCAGCAGCCCCCTTGGGGGGGGCTACGAGCAGTACTTC